This TCR beta chain was sequenced in a study of blood T cell repertoires in COVID-19 (dated by TCRdb to 2020 to 2021). Broadly, across the study: The collaborator samples originated in the United States, Italy and Spain and spanned the acute and convalescent phases of COVID-19. Subjects who had been exposed to COVID-19, were actively infected with it, or had recovered from it provided the deeply sampled blood TCRbeta repertoires that made up the dataset. The samples were drawn from the first 160 participants of the ongoing ImmuneRACE study and from some 1,300 subjects provided by 6 global collaborators. The repertoires were released in a freely available public database intended as a resource for research on the immune response to SARS-CoV-2. The material from the prospective study consisted of cDNA or gDNA derived from T cells, B-cell-depleted T cells, or PBMCs. The sample metadata nearly always contained a de-identified subject ID, COVID-19 status, age in years and sex. Where HLA class I and class II types were available, the types were taken from metadata supplied by the sample provider, not from assay-based typing.

TCRbeta CDR3 regions were amplified from genomic DNA by means of the immunoSEQ Assay, a bias-controlled multiplex PCR. For the original study's pipeline: Within the assay, amplification of reference gene primers was used to estimate how many nucleated cells each sample contained. To quantify the absolute abundance of each unique TCRbeta CDR3 rearrangement, sequence reads were collapsed and filtered. For each sample, productive Simpson clonality was calculated by taking the square root of Simpson's diversity index across productive rearrangements. The source is immuneACCESS, and TCRdb retained only in-frame sequences with V and J called. Part of the clones is not carried over; for the studies checked, unresolved V genes explain less than half of this, and the remainder is unexplained. D and trimming were read from the DNA, whereas the V and J calls and clone size are those reported in that table. The sample table holds under 200,000 clones, of which 82% were seen once. The ten most abundant clones make up 4% to 6.5% of the sample.

The CDR3 numbers 14 residues from cysteine through phenylalanine. The only DNA kept is the CDR3, 42 bases in frame from the first base. CDR1 and CDR2 are read off the germline V gene (reference sequence) as MNHEY and SMNVEV. V loses 1 base, J loses 7 bases, and the germline ends lie 10 bases apart. Participants in the prospective study were aged roughly 18 to 100 years, lived in about two dozen United States geographic areas, and enrolled through a virtual design. To assign participants to cohorts, the prospective study relied on clinical history that participants themselves reported in a screening survey and a study questionnaire. Each participant in the prospective study had whole blood, serum and a nasopharyngeal or oropharyngeal swab collected by mobile phlebotomists. Over a 2-month period, participants in the prospective study had the option of providing additional blood draws and questionnaires. Blood samples from the prospective study were shipped frozen or at room temperature prior to DNA extraction.

Here is what the overall study found, with its caveats: The quantity of clinical and demographic metadata differed by source and by participant and was supplied without curation.

On this clone itself: This receptor's antigen is unknown. Base quality data are lacking; no much larger clone is found one base away.

Material for sequencing was PBMCs or T cells enriched from blood (not recorded which). The receptor was isolated from a woman aged 55 to 70 with acute COVID-19. The chain is made from TRBV27 and TRBJ1-4; the D gene remains uncertain. CDR3 loop: CASSLFRQTEKLFF. The nucleotide sequence reads TGTGCCAGCAGTTTATTTAGACAAACTGAAAAACTGTTTTTT.